One and the same sample provided the 12 T cell receptor beta chains below, sequenced in a study of T-cell reconstitution after alpha-beta-depleted transplantation in children. A library of TCRbeta sequences, prepared with unique molecular identifiers, was generated. In TCRdb, the PCR reads were re-called with MiXCR into one record per CDR3 protein. The table lists roughly 400,000 distinct CDR3 sequences, roughly two fifths of them singletons. The sample consisted of PBMCs, taken before TCRalphabeta/CD19-depleted stem cell transplant. The receptors shown here come from a girl aged 2-10 years with aplastic anemia, due to receive a stem cell transplant.

This clonotype was counted a few times. J is TRBJ2-1 and V is TRBV27, with D perhaps given as TRBD1 or TRBD2 (5 bases each). The CDR3 is made up of 15 amino acids. V was shortened by 4 bases and J by 8 bases, with 18 bases between the two germline ends. Germline V gene sequence: CDR1 MNHEY, CDR2 SMNVEV (reference sequence). In DNA form, the CDR3 reads TGTGCCAGCAGTTCCCGGGACGTCCAGGCCGATGAGCAGTTCTTC. Translating gives CASSSRDVQADEQFF.

The rearrangement uses TRBV7-3 and TRBJ2-3, with D possibly being TRBD1 or TRBD2 (5 bases each). Trimming took 9 bases from V and 2 from J, leaving 24 bases between them. CDR1 is SGHTA, CDR2 FQGTGA, per germline. CDR3 length equals 17 residues. The CDR3 DNA is TGTGCCAGTAGCCCACCCCACCGGGACCCCCACACAGATACGCAGTATTTT. Protein sequence: CASSPPHRDPHTDTQYF.

This clonotype showed up just a few times. In DNA form, the CDR3 reads TGCGCCAGCAGCCGACTCACAGGGAGGGTGGTTACGCAGTATTTT. Protein sequence: CASSRLTGRVVTQYF. V gene TRBV4-1 combines with J gene TRBJ2-3, with D tentatively TRBD2 (7 bases). This CDR3 is 15 amino acids long. Trimming removed 4 bases at V and 8 bases at J, with 19 bases between. CDR1 is MGHRA, CDR2 YSYEKL, per germline.

The chain recombines TRBV7-9 with TRBJ2-1, with D possibly matching TRBD2 (5 bases). Trimming took 5 bases from V and 6 from J, leaving 14 bases between them. The CDR3 runs to 14 residues. Per germline, CDR1 SEHNR and CDR2 FQNEAQ (reference sequence). The CDR3: CASSPPGSSNEQFF. In DNA form, the CDR3 reads TGTGCCAGCAGCCCGCCGGGAAGTTCCAATGAGCAGTTCTTC.

The chain carries TRBV5-1 and TRBJ2-2; 11 bases line up with TRBD2. CDR1 is SGHRS, CDR2 YFSETQ, per germline. Trimming removed 4 bases from V and 1 base from J; junction bases left unmatched: 6. The CDR3 totals 17 residues. In DNA, the CDR3 is TGCGCCAGCAGCCATGCCGGACTAGCGGGGAACACCGGGGAGCTGTTTTTT. It codes for CASSHAGLAGNTGELFF.

The genes are TRBV4-2 and TRBJ2-7; 9 nucleotides align to TRBD1. This CDR3 region has 15 residues. Germline assignment: CDR1 LGHNA and CDR2 YNFKEQ. The V segment lost 0 bases and the J segment 3 bases; nucleotides outside the gene matches: 3. The CDR3 DNA reads TGTGCCAGCAGCCAAGAGGGGACAGGGTACTACGAGCAGTACTTC. This encodes CASSQEGTGYYEQYF.

This clonotype was found many times. This sequence joins TRBV20-1 and TRBJ2-7; 8 bases are shared with TRBD2. Germline CDR1 is DFQATT and CDR2 is SNEGSKA (reference sequence). V trimming: 2 bases; J trimming: 6 bases; junction bases outside the gene matches: 9. CDR3 size: 14 residues. The CDR3 DNA sequence: TGCAGTGCTAGACAAGCGGGAGCCCCTCTCGAGCAGTACTTC. Its protein is CSARQAGAPLEQYF.

This clonotype was counted only a few times. This chain connects TRBV15 to TRBJ1-6, with D maybe TRBD1 (5 bases). The CDR3 sequence is 16 residues long. V dropped 0 bases and J dropped 7 bases, with 13 bases sitting between them. The germline CDR1 and CDR2 sequences are LNHNV and YYDKDF (reference sequence). The CDR3: CATSREPGGTNSPLHF. The DNA for the CDR3 is TGTGCCACCAGCAGAGAACCCGGGGGAACGAATTCACCCCTCCACTTT.

The chain uses TRBV5-5 and TRBJ2-2, with a possible D match to TRBD1 (7 bases). The germline gives CDR1 SGHKS, CDR2 YYEKEE (reference sequence). With 7 bases removed from V and 1 base from J, the gap between germline ends came to 14 bases. CDR3 length: 15 amino acids. The CDR3 region is CASDGGGLNTGELFF. The CDR3 DNA follows: TGTGCCAGCGATGGAGGGGGCCTGAACACCGGGGAGCTGTTTTTT.

This chain uses TRBV6-5 with TRBJ2-7, with TRBD1 matching 9 bases. The CDR3 covers 15 residues. With 2 bases clipped from V and 1 base from J, the junction kept 3 bases outside the gene matches. Germline CDR1 MNHEY, CDR2 SVGAGI. DNA for the CDR3: TGTGCCAGCAGTTACGCGGGACAGGGTTCCTACGAGCAGTACTTC. It yields the protein CASSYAGQGSYEQYF.

This clonotype showed up many times. The chain combines TRBV7-2 with TRBJ2-1; perhaps TRBD2 as D (6 bases). The CDR3 consists of 15 residues. The germline V gene has CDR1 SGHTA and CDR2 FQGNSA. V was shortened by 6 bases and J by 7 bases, with 19 bases between the two germline ends. The CDR3 DNA sequence: TGTGCCAGCAGGGGGACGGCCGTTGGAGGGAATGAGCAGTTCTTC. This translates into CASRGTAVGGNEQFF.

This clonotype was observed many times. The CDR3 bases are TGCGCCAGCAGCCAACCTCCCACAGGGGCCTCAAGAAACATTCAGTACTTC. It translates to CASSQPPTGASRNIQYF. This sequence joins TRBV4-1 and TRBJ2-4; 7 bases are a match to TRBD1. The CDR3 extends over 17 amino acids. The V and J ends lost 2 bases and 6 bases, in that order; junction bases with no gene match: 13. The V gene's germline CDR1 is MGHRA and CDR2 YSYEKL.